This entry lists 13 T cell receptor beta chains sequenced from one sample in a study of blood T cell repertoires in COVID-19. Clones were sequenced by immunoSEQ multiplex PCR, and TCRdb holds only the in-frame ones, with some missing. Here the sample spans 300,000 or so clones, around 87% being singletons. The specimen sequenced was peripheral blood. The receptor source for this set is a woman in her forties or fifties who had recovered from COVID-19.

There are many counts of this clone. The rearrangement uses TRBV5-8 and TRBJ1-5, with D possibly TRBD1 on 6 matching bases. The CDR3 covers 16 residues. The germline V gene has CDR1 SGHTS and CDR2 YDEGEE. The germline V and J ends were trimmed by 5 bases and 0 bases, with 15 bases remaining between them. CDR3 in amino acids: CASRGAPFRSNQPQHF. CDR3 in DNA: TGTGCCAGCAGGGGGGCGCCGTTCCGTAGCAATCAGCCCCAGCATTTT.

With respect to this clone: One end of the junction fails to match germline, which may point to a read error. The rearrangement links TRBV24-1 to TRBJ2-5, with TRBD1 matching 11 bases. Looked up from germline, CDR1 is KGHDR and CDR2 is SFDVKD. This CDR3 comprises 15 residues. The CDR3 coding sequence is TGTGCCACCGGTGAGGACAGGGGGCGACGGGAGACCCAGTACTTC. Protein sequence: CATGEDRGRRETQYF.

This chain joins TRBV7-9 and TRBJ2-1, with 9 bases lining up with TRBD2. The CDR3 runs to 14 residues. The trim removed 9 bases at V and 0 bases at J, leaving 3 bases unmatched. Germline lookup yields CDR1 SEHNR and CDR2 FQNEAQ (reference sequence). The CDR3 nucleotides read TGTGCCAGTTCTAGCGGGGTCTCCTACAATGAGCAGTTCTTC. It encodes CASSSGVSYNEQFF.

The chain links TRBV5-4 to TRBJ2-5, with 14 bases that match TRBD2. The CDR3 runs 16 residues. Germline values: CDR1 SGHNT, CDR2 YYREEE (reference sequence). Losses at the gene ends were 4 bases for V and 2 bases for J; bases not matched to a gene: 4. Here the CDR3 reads CASSPGTSGGQETQYF. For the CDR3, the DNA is TGTGCCAGCAGCCCTGGGACTAGCGGGGGACAAGAGACCCAGTACTTC.

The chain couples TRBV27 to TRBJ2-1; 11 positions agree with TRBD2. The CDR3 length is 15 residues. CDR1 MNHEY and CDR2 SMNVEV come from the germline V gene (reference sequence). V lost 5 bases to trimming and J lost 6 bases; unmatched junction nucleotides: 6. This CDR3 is CASSRLAGLPNEQFF. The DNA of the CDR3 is TGTGCCAGCAGTCGACTAGCGGGACTTCCCAATGAGCAGTTCTTC.

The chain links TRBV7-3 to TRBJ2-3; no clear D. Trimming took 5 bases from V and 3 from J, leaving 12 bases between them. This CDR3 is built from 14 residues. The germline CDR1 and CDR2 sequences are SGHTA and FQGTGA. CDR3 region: CASSPQTATDTQYF. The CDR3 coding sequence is TGTGCCAGCAGCCCTCAAACAGCAACAGATACGCAGTATTTT.

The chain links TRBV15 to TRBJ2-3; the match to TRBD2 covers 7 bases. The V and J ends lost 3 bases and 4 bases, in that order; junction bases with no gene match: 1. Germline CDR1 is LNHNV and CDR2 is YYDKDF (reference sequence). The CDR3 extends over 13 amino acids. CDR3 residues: CATSRGGADTQYF. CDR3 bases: TGTGCCACCAGCAGGGGGGGGGCAGATACGCAGTATTTT.

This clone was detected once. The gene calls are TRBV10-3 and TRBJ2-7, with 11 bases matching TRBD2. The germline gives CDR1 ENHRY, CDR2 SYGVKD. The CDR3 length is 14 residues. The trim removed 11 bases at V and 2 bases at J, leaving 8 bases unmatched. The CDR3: CAVTGTSGTYEQYF. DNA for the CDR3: TGTGCCGTCACCGGGACTAGCGGTACCTACGAGCAGTACTTC.

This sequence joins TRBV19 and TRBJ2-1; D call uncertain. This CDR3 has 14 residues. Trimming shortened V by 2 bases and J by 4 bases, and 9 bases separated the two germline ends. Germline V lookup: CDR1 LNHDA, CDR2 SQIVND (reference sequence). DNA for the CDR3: TGTGCCAGTAGTATATTTTACGGTTACAATGAGCAGTTCTTC. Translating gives CASSIFYGYNEQFF.

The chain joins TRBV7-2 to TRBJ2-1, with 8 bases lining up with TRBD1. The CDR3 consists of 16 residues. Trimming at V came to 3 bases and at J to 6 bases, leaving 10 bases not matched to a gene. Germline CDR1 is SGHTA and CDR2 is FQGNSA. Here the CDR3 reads CASSLSPGQGFNEQFF. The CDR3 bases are TGTGCCAGCAGCTTGTCGCCCGGACAGGGTTTCAATGAGCAGTTCTTC. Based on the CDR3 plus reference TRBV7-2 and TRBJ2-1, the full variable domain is GAGVSQSPSNKVTEKGKDVELRCDPISGHTALYWYRQSLGQGLEFLIYFQGNSAPDKSGLPSDRFSAERTGGSVSTLTIQRTQQEDSAVYLCASSLSPGQGFNEQFFGPGTRLTVL.

The CDR3 DNA is TGCGCCAGCAGCCCGACGACTGCGTCGGACGAGCAGTACTTC. Amino acid sequence: CASSPTTASDEQYF. The chain employs TRBV5-1 and TRBJ2-7; D call uncertain. Looked up from germline, CDR1 is SGHRS and CDR2 is YFSETQ. Deletions cut 4 bases from V and 5 bases from J, with 16 bases between. This CDR3 has 14 amino acids.

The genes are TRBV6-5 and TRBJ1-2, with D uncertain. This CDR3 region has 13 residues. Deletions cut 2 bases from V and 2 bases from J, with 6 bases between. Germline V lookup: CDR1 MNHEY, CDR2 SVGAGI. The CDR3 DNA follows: TGTGCCAGCAGTTACGAGGGCAACTATGGCTACACCTTC. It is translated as CASSYEGNYGYTF.

CDR3 residues: CASTLGGLRYGYTF. Written as DNA, the CDR3 is TGTGCCAGCACTCTCGGAGGGCTACGTTATGGCTACACCTTC. V gene TRBV28 combines with J gene TRBJ1-2; D is undetermined. The CDR3 length is 14 residues. In germline, CDR1 is MDHEN, CDR2 SYDVKM. Trimming took 7 bases from V and 5 from J, leaving 17 bases between them.